This T cell receptor (beta chain) is drawn from a study of blood T cell repertoires in COVID-19. Clones were sequenced by immunoSEQ multiplex PCR, and TCRdb holds only the in-frame ones, with some missing. The data contain fewer than 95,000 clones, less than 80% of them seen just once; the ten biggest clones take up roughly an eighth. The V gene's germline CDR1 is MNHEY and CDR2 SVGEGT. The CDR3 loop spans 14 amino acids. Trimming shortened V by 0 bases and J by 3 bases, and 8 bases separated the two germline ends. The chain combines TRBV6-2 or TRBV6-3 with TRBJ1-2, with D possibly TRBD1 on 6 matching bases. Input material: peripheral blood. This receptor was taken from a woman older than 75 with acute or convalescent COVID-19. The CDR3 sequence is CASSYSRGYYGYTF. DNA of the CDR3: TGTGCCAGCAGTTACTCGAGGGGGTACTATGGCTACACCTTC.